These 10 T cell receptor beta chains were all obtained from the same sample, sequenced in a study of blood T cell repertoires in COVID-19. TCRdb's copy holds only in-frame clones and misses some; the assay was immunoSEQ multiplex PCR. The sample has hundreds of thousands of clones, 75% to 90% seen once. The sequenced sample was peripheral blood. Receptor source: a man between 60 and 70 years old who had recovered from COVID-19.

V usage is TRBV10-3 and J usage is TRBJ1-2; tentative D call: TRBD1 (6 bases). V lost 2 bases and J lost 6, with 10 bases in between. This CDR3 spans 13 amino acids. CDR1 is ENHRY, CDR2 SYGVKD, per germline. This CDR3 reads CAISEATGNGYTF. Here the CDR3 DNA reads TGTGCCATCAGTGAGGCTACAGGGAATGGCTACACCTTC.

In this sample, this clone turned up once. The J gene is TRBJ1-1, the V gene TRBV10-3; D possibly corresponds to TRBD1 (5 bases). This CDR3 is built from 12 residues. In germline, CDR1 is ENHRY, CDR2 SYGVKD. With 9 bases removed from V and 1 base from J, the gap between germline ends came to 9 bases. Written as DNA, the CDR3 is TGTGCCATTGGGGCAAGGAACACTGAAGCTTTCTTT. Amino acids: CAIGARNTEAFF.

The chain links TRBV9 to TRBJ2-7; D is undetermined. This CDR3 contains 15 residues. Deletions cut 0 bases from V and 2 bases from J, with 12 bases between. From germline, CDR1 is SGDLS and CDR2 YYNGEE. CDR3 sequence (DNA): TGTGCCAGCAGCGTAGATCTGGGCCCAACCTACGAGCAGTACTTC. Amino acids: CASSVDLGPTYEQYF.

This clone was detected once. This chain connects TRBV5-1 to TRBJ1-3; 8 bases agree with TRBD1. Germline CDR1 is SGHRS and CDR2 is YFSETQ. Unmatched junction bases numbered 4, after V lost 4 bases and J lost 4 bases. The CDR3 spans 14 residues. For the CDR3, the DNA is TGCGCCAGCAGCCCGTGGACAGGGGGAAACACCATATATTTT. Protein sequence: CASSPWTGGNTIYF.

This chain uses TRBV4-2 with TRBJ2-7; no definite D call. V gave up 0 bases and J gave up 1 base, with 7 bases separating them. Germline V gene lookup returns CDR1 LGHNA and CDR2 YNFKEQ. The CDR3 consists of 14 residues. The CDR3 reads CASSQDPVSYEQYF. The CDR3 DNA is TGTGCCAGCAGCCAAGATCCGGTATCCTACGAGCAGTACTTC.

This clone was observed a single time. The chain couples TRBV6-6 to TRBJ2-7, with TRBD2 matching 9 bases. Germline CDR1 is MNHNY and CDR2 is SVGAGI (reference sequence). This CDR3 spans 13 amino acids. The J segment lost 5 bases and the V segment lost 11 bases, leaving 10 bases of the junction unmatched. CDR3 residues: CAGRPSGNDEQYF. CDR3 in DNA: TGTGCCGGAAGGCCTAGCGGGAACGACGAGCAGTACTTC.

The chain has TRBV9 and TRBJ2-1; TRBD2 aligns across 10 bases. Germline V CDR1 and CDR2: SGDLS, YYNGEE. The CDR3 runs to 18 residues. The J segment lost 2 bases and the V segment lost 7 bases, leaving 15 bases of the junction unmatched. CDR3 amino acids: CASPSLQRGGSAYNEQFF. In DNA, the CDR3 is TGTGCCAGCCCCTCGCTACAGCGGGGGGGCTCCGCCTACAATGAGCAGTTCTTC.

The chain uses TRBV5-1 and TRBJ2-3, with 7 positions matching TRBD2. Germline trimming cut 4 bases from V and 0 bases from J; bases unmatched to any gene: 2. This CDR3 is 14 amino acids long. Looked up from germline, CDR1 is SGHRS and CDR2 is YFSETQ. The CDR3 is CASSGTTSTDTQYF. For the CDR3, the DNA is TGCGCCAGCAGCGGGACTACAAGCACAGATACGCAGTATTTT.

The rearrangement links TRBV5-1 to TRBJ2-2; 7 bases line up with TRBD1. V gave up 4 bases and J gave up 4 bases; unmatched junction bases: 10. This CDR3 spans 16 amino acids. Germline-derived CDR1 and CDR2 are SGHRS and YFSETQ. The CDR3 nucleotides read TGCGCCAGCAGCCCCCTTATGACAGGGACCACCGGGGAGCTGTTTTTT. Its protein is CASSPLMTGTTGELFF.

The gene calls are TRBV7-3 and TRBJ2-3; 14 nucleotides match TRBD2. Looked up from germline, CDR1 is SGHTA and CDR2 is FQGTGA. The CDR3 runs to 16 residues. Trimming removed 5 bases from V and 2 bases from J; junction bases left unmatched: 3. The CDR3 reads CASSLGLAGATDTQYF. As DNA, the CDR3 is TGTGCCAGCAGCCTGGGACTAGCGGGGGCCACAGATACGCAGTATTTT.